This T cell receptor (beta chain) was captured by sequencing in a study of long-term antiretroviral therapy in people with HIV. The V end was cut by 2 bases, the J end by 6 bases, with 20 bases between. In germline, CDR1 is SGHTA, CDR2 FQGNSA. This CDR3 contains 18 residues. HIV-positive participants all received treatment in the United States. An immunoSEQ assay, version v3.0, was performed at survey level. Repertoires were generated with immunoSEQ multiplex PCR, while TCRdb's copy carries only in-frame clones and drops some. The table has about 39,000 clones, roughly nine tenths seen once; the top ten hold 3.5% to 4.5%.

V and J are TRBV7-2 and TRBJ1-6, with TRBD1 as a possible D gene (5 bases). The specimen was unsorted PBMCs, collected 1.2 years after starting antiretroviral therapy. This TCR derives from a woman aged 45-60 years with HIV. The CDR3 spells CASSLLVPGGAGNSPLHF. In DNA form, the CDR3 reads TGTGCCAGCAGCTTACTGGTCCCGGGGGGAGCAGGTAATTCACCCCTCCACTTT.